The rows below give T cell receptor beta chains drawn from one sample of a study of Ad26.COV2.S vaccination and SARS-CoV-2 variants. The protocol was immunoSEQ multiplex PCR, while the TCRdb copy is restricted to in-frame clones and leaves out a portion. In the table there are fewer than 400,000 clones, roughly nine tenths of which are singletons. The sample in question was peripheral blood, obtained in a trial of Ad26.COV2.S vaccine versus placebo. The receptors shown here come from a person between 18 and 65 years old who received the Ad26.COV2.S COVID-19 vaccine or a placebo. The CDR3 runs from the conserved cysteine through the conserved F or W. The order of the fields is clone size, CDR3 length, D gene, J gene, V gene, CDR3 protein, CDR3 DNA. D genes are given only for firm matches. Only some rows state a clone size, as once, few, many or a class for expanded clones.

clone size: .; CDR3 length: 14; D gene: .; J gene: TRBJ2-2; V gene: TRBV2; CDR3 protein: CASNTRGNTGELFF; CDR3 DNA: TGTGCCAGCAATACCAGGGGAAACACCGGGGAGCTGTTTTTT
clone size: once; CDR3 length: 15; D gene: TRBD1; J gene: TRBJ1-2; V gene: TRBV5-6; CDR3 protein: CASLGTGTGDYGYTF; CDR3 DNA: TGTGCCAGCTTGGGGACCGGGACAGGGGACTATGGCTACACCTTC
clone size: .; CDR3 length: 13; D gene: TRBD2; J gene: TRBJ2-3; V gene: TRBV19; CDR3 protein: CASSLAGGSAQYF; CDR3 DNA: TGTGCCAGTAGCTTAGCGGGGGGGTCTGCGCAGTATTTT
clone size: .; CDR3 length: 13; D gene: .; J gene: TRBJ1-1; V gene: TRBV4-1; CDR3 protein: CASSFMYSAEAFF; CDR3 DNA: TGCGCCAGCAGTTTCATGTATTCAGCTGAAGCTTTCTTT
clone size: .; CDR3 length: 17; D gene: .; J gene: TRBJ1-5; V gene: TRBV18; CDR3 protein: CASSPSGGRMGNQPQHF; CDR3 DNA: TGTGCCAGCTCACCGAGTGGCGGCAGAATGGGCAATCAGCCCCAGCATTTT
clone size: .; CDR3 length: 13; D gene: .; J gene: TRBJ1-1; V gene: TRBV18; CDR3 protein: CASSPPPGEGAFF; CDR3 DNA: TGTGCCAGCTCACCACCGCCGGGGGAGGGGGCTTTCTTT
clone size: once; CDR3 length: 13; D gene: TRBD1; J gene: TRBJ2-3; V gene: TRBV27; CDR3 protein: CASSYRGRDTQYF; CDR3 DNA: TGTGCCAGCAGTTACAGGGGACGAGATACGCAGTATTTT
clone size: .; CDR3 length: 14; D gene: .; J gene: TRBJ1-2; V gene: TRBV3-1/TRBV3-2; CDR3 protein: CASSQESRSYGYTF; CDR3 DNA: TGTGCCAGCAGCCAAGAAAGCCGGAGCTATGGCTACACCTTC
clone size: once; CDR3 length: 15; D gene: TRBD2; J gene: TRBJ2-5; V gene: TRBV7-6; CDR3 protein: CASSLDGHPGGVRYF; CDR3 DNA: TGTGCCAGCAGCTTAGACGGGCACCCCGGGGGGGTAAGGTACTTC
clone size: .; CDR3 length: 18; D gene: TRBD2; J gene: TRBJ2-5; V gene: TRBV7-8; CDR3 protein: CASSPGLDPGGPQETQYF; CDR3 DNA: TGTGCCAGCAGCCCCGGACTAGATCCTGGAGGGCCCCAAGAGACCCAGTACTTC
clone size: .; CDR3 length: 16; D gene: TRBD1; J gene: TRBJ1-1; V gene: TRBV19; CDR3 protein: CASSTRTGLTIPEAFF; CDR3 DNA: TGTGCCAGTAGTACCAGGACAGGGCTTACTATCCCTGAAGCTTTCTTT
clone size: .; CDR3 length: 18; D gene: .; J gene: TRBJ1-3; V gene: TRBV14; CDR3 protein: CASSQRPAALSSGNTIYF; CDR3 DNA: TGTGCCAGCAGCCAACGTCCGGCCGCGCTGAGCTCTGGAAACACCATATATTTT
clone size: .; CDR3 length: 19; D gene: .; J gene: TRBJ2-6; V gene: TRBV24-1; CDR3 protein: CATSDACIGLNSGANVLTF; CDR3 DNA: TGTGCCACCAGTGATGCGTGCATTGGACTGAACTCTGGGGCCAACGTCCTGACTTTC
clone size: .; CDR3 length: 12; D gene: .; J gene: TRBJ1-2; V gene: TRBV2; CDR3 protein: CASREPLTGYTF; CDR3 DNA: TGTGCCAGCAGAGAACCTCTCACCGGCTACACCTTC
clone size: once; CDR3 length: 15; D gene: .; J gene: TRBJ2-2; V gene: TRBV10-3; CDR3 protein: CAISDQRWPTGELFF; CDR3 DNA: TGTGCCATCAGTGACCAGCGATGGCCCACCGGGGAGCTGTTTTTT
clone size: .; CDR3 length: 13; D gene: .; J gene: TRBJ2-3; V gene: TRBV5-1; CDR3 protein: CASSSLRDSTQYF; CDR3 DNA: TGCGCCAGCAGCTCACTCCGGGACTCGACGCAGTATTTT
clone size: .; CDR3 length: 13; D gene: .; J gene: TRBJ2-1; V gene: TRBV15; CDR3 protein: CATSRGPYNEQFF; CDR3 DNA: TGTGCCACCAGCAGAGGCCCTTACAATGAGCAGTTCTTC
clone size: .; CDR3 length: 16; D gene: TRBD2; J gene: TRBJ2-5; V gene: TRBV19; CDR3 protein: CASSATSYPSQETQYF; CDR3 DNA: TGTGCCAGTAGCGCGACTAGCTACCCCTCTCAAGAGACCCAGTACTTC
clone size: .; CDR3 length: 11; D gene: .; J gene: TRBJ1-1; V gene: TRBV5-4; CDR3 protein: CASSLNTEAFF; CDR3 DNA: TGTGCCAGCAGCCTAAACACTGAAGCTTTCTTT
clone size: .; CDR3 length: 14; D gene: .; J gene: TRBJ2-3; V gene: TRBV4-1; CDR3 protein: CASSQEIITDTQYF; CDR3 DNA: TGCGCCAGCAGCCAAGAAATCATCACAGATACGCAGTATTTT
clone size: .; CDR3 length: 15; D gene: .; J gene: TRBJ1-2; V gene: TRBV29-1; CDR3 protein: CSVVRSRTAYSGYTF; CDR3 DNA: TGCAGCGTTGTTCGATCCAGGACAGCCTACTCTGGCTACACCTTC
clone size: .; CDR3 length: 14; D gene: .; J gene: TRBJ1-1; V gene: TRBV4-3; CDR3 protein: CASSQDLGGVEAFF; CDR3 DNA: TGCGCCAGCAGCCAAGATCTTGGAGGTGTTGAAGCTTTCTTT
clone size: .; CDR3 length: 16; D gene: TRBD1; J gene: TRBJ1-2; V gene: TRBV4-3; CDR3 protein: CASSQAGTGGLYGYTF; CDR3 DNA: TGCGCCAGCAGCCAAGCCGGGACAGGGGGCCTCTATGGCTACACCTTC
clone size: .; CDR3 length: 12; D gene: .; J gene: TRBJ2-1; V gene: TRBV3-1/TRBV3-2; CDR3 protein: CASSQDGTKQFF; CDR3 DNA: TGTGCCAGCAGCCAAGATGGGACCAAGCAGTTCTTC
clone size: .; CDR3 length: 13; D gene: .; J gene: TRBJ2-5; V gene: TRBV7-2; CDR3 protein: CASSLGYQETQYF; CDR3 DNA: TGTGCCAGCAGCCTCGGCTACCAAGAGACCCAGTACTTC
clone size: .; CDR3 length: 14; D gene: .; J gene: TRBJ2-7; V gene: TRBV5-1; CDR3 protein: CASSLGTDSYEQYF; CDR3 DNA: TGCGCCAGCAGCCTCGGGACGGATTCCTACGAGCAGTACTTC
clone size: .; CDR3 length: 13; D gene: .; J gene: TRBJ2-1; V gene: TRBV7-3; CDR3 protein: CASSLMGYNEQFF; CDR3 DNA: TGTGCCAGCAGCTTAATGGGGTACAATGAGCAGTTCTTC
clone size: .; CDR3 length: 15; D gene: .; J gene: TRBJ1-3; V gene: TRBV5-4; CDR3 protein: CASSLDKYSGNTIYF; CDR3 DNA: TGTGCCAGCAGCTTGGACAAATACTCTGGAAACACCATATATTTT
clone size: .; CDR3 length: 14; D gene: .; J gene: TRBJ1-3; V gene: TRBV7-2; CDR3 protein: CASSLFEGRSPIYF; CDR3 DNA: TGTGCCAGCAGCCTTTTTGAAGGGAGGAGTCCCATATATTTT
clone size: few; CDR3 length: 14; D gene: .; J gene: TRBJ2-7; V gene: TRBV11-2; CDR3 protein: CASSFGRGFYEQYF; CDR3 DNA: TGTGCCAGCAGCTTTGGACGGGGGTTCTACGAGCAGTACTTC
clone size: .; CDR3 length: 12; D gene: .; J gene: TRBJ1-4; V gene: TRBV19; CDR3 protein: CASSSAREKLFF; CDR3 DNA: TGTGCCAGTAGTTCCGCAAGGGAAAAACTGTTTTTT
clone size: .; CDR3 length: 16; D gene: .; J gene: TRBJ1-5; V gene: TRBV7-6; CDR3 protein: CASSRIGGFSNQPQHF; CDR3 DNA: TGTGCCAGCAGCCGGATTGGGGGGTTTAGCAATCAGCCCCAGCATTTT
clone size: .; CDR3 length: 17; D gene: TRBD2; J gene: TRBJ2-1; V gene: TRBV19; CDR3 protein: CASSLKPGTSLYNEQFF; CDR3 DNA: TGTGCCAGTAGCTTGAAACCCGGGACTAGTCTATACAATGAGCAGTTCTTC
clone size: .; CDR3 length: 13; D gene: .; J gene: TRBJ2-1; V gene: TRBV15; CDR3 protein: CATSRDRWDEQFF; CDR3 DNA: TGTGCCACCAGCAGAGATAGGTGGGATGAGCAGTTCTTC
clone size: .; CDR3 length: 14; D gene: .; J gene: TRBJ1-1; V gene: TRBV18; CDR3 protein: CASSVRGTNTEAFF; CDR3 DNA: TGTGCCAGCTCTGTGAGGGGGACTAACACTGAAGCTTTCTTT
clone size: .; CDR3 length: 16; D gene: .; J gene: TRBJ1-6; V gene: TRBV6-5; CDR3 protein: CASSSSISSYNSPLHF; CDR3 DNA: TGTGCCAGCAGTTCGTCAATTAGCTCCTATAATTCACCCCTCCACTTT
clone size: .; CDR3 length: 15; D gene: TRBD1; J gene: TRBJ2-1; V gene: TRBV18; CDR3 protein: CASSPFGQGSNEQFF; CDR3 DNA: TGTGCCAGCTCACCTTTTGGACAGGGTAGCAATGAGCAGTTCTTC
clone size: .; CDR3 length: 15; D gene: .; J gene: TRBJ1-1; V gene: TRBV19; CDR3 protein: CASSIYQAMNTEAFF; CDR3 DNA: TGTGCCAGTAGTATATACCAGGCCATGAACACTGAAGCTTTCTTT
clone size: .; CDR3 length: 16; D gene: TRBD1; J gene: TRBJ2-1; V gene: TRBV2; CDR3 protein: CASSWDRASSYNEQFF; CDR3 DNA: TGTGCCAGCAGCTGGGACAGGGCTAGCTCCTACAATGAGCAGTTCTTC
clone size: .; CDR3 length: 19; D gene: TRBD2; J gene: TRBJ2-1; V gene: TRBV3-1/TRBV3-2; CDR3 protein: CASSQDWEERGARGNEQFF; CDR3 DNA: TGTGCCAGCAGCCAAGATTGGGAAGAGCGGGGGGCCCGAGGGAATGAGCAGTTCTTC
clone size: .; CDR3 length: 15; D gene: TRBD1; J gene: TRBJ2-1; V gene: TRBV6-5; CDR3 protein: CASGLTGAPSSEQFF; CDR3 DNA: TGTGCCAGCGGGTTGACAGGGGCTCCTTCCAGTGAGCAGTTCTTC
clone size: .; CDR3 length: 15; D gene: TRBD1; J gene: TRBJ1-5; V gene: TRBV19; CDR3 protein: CASRSKTGGGQPQHF; CDR3 DNA: TGTGCCAGTAGATCTAAGACAGGGGGCGGTCAGCCCCAGCATTTT
clone size: .; CDR3 length: 12; D gene: .; J gene: TRBJ1-2; V gene: TRBV18; CDR3 protein: CASSPAGGGYTF; CDR3 DNA: TGTGCCAGCTCACCAGCTGGGGGCGGCTACACCTTC
clone size: .; CDR3 length: 15; D gene: TRBD2; J gene: TRBJ2-3; V gene: TRBV19; CDR3 protein: CASSFSGYSTDTQYF; CDR3 DNA: TGTGCCAGTAGTTTTAGCGGGTATAGCACAGATACGCAGTATTTT
clone size: .; CDR3 length: 12; D gene: .; J gene: TRBJ2-7; V gene: TRBV25-1; CDR3 protein: CASSGNSYEQYF; CDR3 DNA: TGTGCCAGCAGTGGTAACAGCTACGAGCAGTACTTC
clone size: .; CDR3 length: 15; D gene: .; J gene: TRBJ1-1; V gene: TRBV6-5; CDR3 protein: CASSSPSGLGTEAFF; CDR3 DNA: TGTGCCAGCAGTTCCCCGTCGGGGTTGGGCACTGAAGCTTTCTTT
clone size: .; CDR3 length: 15; D gene: .; J gene: TRBJ2-1; V gene: TRBV20-1; CDR3 protein: CSANDRTGRNNEQFF; CDR3 DNA: TGCAGTGCTAATGACCGAACCGGAAGAAACAATGAGCAGTTCTTC
clone size: .; CDR3 length: 13; D gene: .; J gene: TRBJ2-1; V gene: TRBV19; CDR3 protein: CASSIEVINEQFF; CDR3 DNA: TGTGCCAGTAGTATAGAGGTCATTAATGAGCAGTTCTTC
clone size: .; CDR3 length: 16; D gene: .; J gene: TRBJ1-5; V gene: TRBV7-2; CDR3 protein: CASRPTGADFNQPQHF; CDR3 DNA: TGTGCCAGCAGGCCGACGGGGGCCGATTTCAATCAGCCCCAGCATTTT
clone size: .; CDR3 length: 19; D gene: .; J gene: TRBJ2-4; V gene: TRBV5-6; CDR3 protein: CASRAQGRGTLGAKNIQYF; CDR3 DNA: TGTGCCAGCAGGGCCCAGGGCCGGGGCACGTTGGGGGCCAAAAACATTCAGTACTTC
clone size: once; CDR3 length: 16; D gene: TRBD1; J gene: TRBJ1-1; V gene: TRBV6-5; CDR3 protein: CASSYSRDSHNTEAFF; CDR3 DNA: TGTGCCAGCAGTTACTCCCGGGACAGCCATAACACTGAAGCTTTCTTT
clone size: .; CDR3 length: 14; D gene: .; J gene: TRBJ1-1; V gene: TRBV9; CDR3 protein: CASSVTPVNTEAFF; CDR3 DNA: TGTGCCAGCAGCGTTACACCGGTGAACACTGAAGCTTTCTTT
clone size: .; CDR3 length: 15; D gene: .; J gene: TRBJ1-5; V gene: TRBV5-6; CDR3 protein: CASSQQGNSNQPQHF; CDR3 DNA: TGTGCCAGCAGCCAACAGGGAAATAGCAATCAGCCCCAGCATTTT
clone size: .; CDR3 length: 13; D gene: .; J gene: TRBJ1-2; V gene: TRBV23-1; CDR3 protein: CASSQVSDSGYTF; CDR3 DNA: TGCGCCAGCAGTCAAGTGTCGGACAGTGGCTACACCTTC